This TCR beta chain comes out of a study of T-cell reconstitution after alpha-beta-depleted transplantation in children. This clonotype was seen ten or more times. TCRbeta library construction was performed incorporating unique molecular identifiers. Each CDR3 protein is one row after TCRdb ran MiXCR on the PCR reads. The table lists under 350,000 distinct CDR3 sequences, 9.9% of them singletons. Germline loops: CDR1 SGHRS, CDR2 YFSETQ. J gave up 6 bases and V 3 bases, and 21 bases lay outside the gene matches. The CDR3 extends over 19 amino acids. Specimen: PBMCs from the stem cell graft donor, collected from the stem cell graft. The chain has TRBV5-1 and TRBJ1-1; 9 bases fit TRBD1. The receptor was derived from a human donor who donated a stem cell graft to a child with SCID. CDR3 residues: CASSWLGIAGQGFFAEAFF. The CDR3 region has the DNA TGCGCCAGCAGCTGGCTGGGAATCGCGGGACAGGGATTTTTCGCTGAAGCTTTCTTT.